This T cell receptor beta chain was sequenced in a study of response to subunit inactivated influenza vaccine (dated 2018 in TCRdb). A note on the overall study: To follow how T cells responded to a trivalent subunit inactivated influenza vaccine, the researchers relied on deep quantitative profiling of the T cell receptor repertoire. Findings and caveats that apply to the study as a whole: The authors proposed that each seasonal influenza vaccination may bring in only a limited number of new T cells.

The cysteine opens and the phenylalanine closes a CDR3 of 13 amino acids. Only CDR3 DNA remains: 39 bases, in frame from the first base. CDR1 and CDR2 were assigned from the germline V gene (reference sequence) as GTSNPN and SVGIG. V sheds 4 bases and J sheds 0 bases, leaving 9 bases between their ends. Notes on this clonotype: The antigen this receptor binds is unknown. Qualities for individual bases were not recorded, and no much larger clone is one base off.

Libraries were prepared through RT-PCR. TCRdb lists the instrument as Illumina HiSeq 2500. TCRdb itself trimmed the public reads at Q25 with fastp, ran MiXCR and retained productive beta chains. Every CDR3 protein is listed once, alongside the most common genes and DNA of its rows. The sample contains about 500,000 distinct CDR3 sequences, approximately 15% of them found a single time. Less than 4% of the sample goes to the ten largest clones. The sequence links TRBV30 to TRBJ2-5, with no D gene named confidently. The material sequenced was CD4+ T cells sorted from PBMCs, taken around 25 months after vaccination. The TCR originated in a man between 45 and 75 years old who received an inactivated influenza vaccine. Donor details come from another sample of the same person, matched by shared clones. The sequence in DNA is TGTGCCTGGACCTCCAGAAACCAAGAGACCCAGTACTTC. Its translation is CAWTSRNQETQYF.